This TCR beta chain comes out of a study of T cells in Graves' hyperthyroidism and ophthalmopathy. General study findings and limits: Among thyroid clonotypes expanded above 0.001, most also appeared in blood.

This CDR3 contains 17 residues. In germline, CDR1 is SSHAT, CDR2 FNYEAQ (reference sequence). This clonotype turned up a few times. Antigen unknown. Its ends do not fully match the called genes, so a read error is possible. Hyperthyroidism had been newly diagnosed in patients aged 18 to 65, and its duration was under 2 months. RNA transcripts served as the template for amplifying TCR beta CDR3 regions. The primer set for the first-round RT-PCR of the TCR CDR3 was HTBI. TCRdb processed the multiplex PCR reads anew with MiXCR; each CDR3 protein has one entry. The data hold around 300,000 distinct CDR3 sequences, with roughly an eighth observed a single time.

The source material was blood. The chain uses TRBV7-7 and TRBJ2-2; possibly TRBD2 for D (7 bases). This TCR derives from a woman aged 40 to 55 with Graves' hyperthyroidism. CDR3 region: CASSPRGITTSSGELFF. CDR3 nucleotides: TGTGCTAGCAGCCCTAGGGGGATAACGACTAGCTCCGGGGAGCTGTTTTTT.